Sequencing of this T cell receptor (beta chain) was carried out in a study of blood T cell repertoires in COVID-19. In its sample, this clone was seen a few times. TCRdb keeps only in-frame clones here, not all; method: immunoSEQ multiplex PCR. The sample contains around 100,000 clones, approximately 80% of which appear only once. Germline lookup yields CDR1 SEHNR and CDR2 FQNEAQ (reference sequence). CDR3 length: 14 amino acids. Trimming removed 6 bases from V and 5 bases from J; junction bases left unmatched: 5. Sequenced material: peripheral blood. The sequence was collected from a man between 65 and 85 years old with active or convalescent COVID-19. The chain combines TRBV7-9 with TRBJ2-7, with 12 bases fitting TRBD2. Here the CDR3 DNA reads TGTGCCAGCAGGCGACTAGCGGGAGACCACGAGCAGTACTTC. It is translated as CASRRLAGDHEQYF.